This T cell receptor (beta chain) derives from a study of technical replicates of blood from several donors. Sequencing was performed with immunoSEQ multiplex PCR; in TCRdb, only in-frame clones are kept and a portion is missing. In the table there are 65,000 to 95,000 clones, 97% of which are singletons. This clone showed up just once. The length of the CDR3 is 14 residues. The J segment lost 4 bases and the V segment lost 3 bases, leaving 5 bases of the junction unmatched. Germline-derived CDR1 and CDR2 are SEHNR and FQNEAQ (reference sequence). The clonotype comes from a human donor in good health. Source material: T cells isolated from PBMCs. The chain is built from TRBV7-9 and TRBJ1-2, with 7 bases aligning to TRBD1. CDR3 coding DNA: TGTGCCAGCAGCTTTTCACAGGGGCGCTATGGCTACACCTTC. Translated: CASSFSQGRYGYTF.